The present TCR beta chain was sequenced within a study of T cell responses to AZD1222 COVID-19 vaccine. The study, taken as a whole, reports: It should be noted that donors were predominantly white British and more often female, and clonal diversity was possibly underestimated. Baseline antibody screening turned up just six seropositive AZD1222 recipients.

With 4 bases clipped from V and 12 bases from J, the junction kept 3 bases outside the gene matches. There are 11 residues in the CDR3. Assay used: immunoSEQ multiplex PCR; TCRdb lists only in-frame clones, some missing. Here the sample spans around 160,000 clones, under 95% being singletons. Worth noting for this clone: Its antigen is not known.

Samples with a second dose at about 4 or about 12 weeks were pooled together. The receptor comes from an adult who received the AZD1222 COVID-19 vaccine. J is TRBJ1-5 and V is TRBV12-3 or TRBV12-4; 7 positions match TRBD1. Sequences were derived from peripheral blood, sampled 28 days after the second AZD1222 dose. CDR3 coding DNA: TGTGCCAGCAGTTCGGCAGGGGGCCAGCATTTT. Translating it yields CASSSAGGQHF.